Below, one T cell receptor beta chain is given with its context. These data come from a study of blood T cell repertoires in COVID-19. Looking at the study overall: PBMCs, B-cell-depleted T cells, or T cells provided the cDNA or gDNA that made up the material.

Participants were aged about 18 to 95 years, lived in about two dozen US areas, and enrolled virtually. Assignment of participants to cohorts was predicated upon participant-reported clinical history. V shed 5 bases and J shed 6 bases, with 16 bases lying between them. Germline-derived CDR1 and CDR2 are SGHAT and FQNNGV. This CDR3 is built from 14 residues. Per the original data handling: Amplifying reference gene primers gave estimates of nucleated cell counts. TCRdb's table, derived via immunoSEQ multiplex PCR, lists solely in-frame clones and lacks some. The V and J calls and clone size were taken over from that table, and D and trimming were inferred from the DNA. The repertoire holds fewer than 200,000 clones, with over 80% as singletons.

The specimen sequenced was PBMCs or T cells enriched from blood (not recorded which). The TCR comes from a woman under 40 who had been exposed to COVID-19. This sequence joins TRBV11-2 and TRBJ1-1; D is possibly TRBD1 (5 bases). The CDR3 region has the DNA TGTGCCAGCAGCCCTTTTGGGGGGACGGCTGAAGCTTTCTTT. This codes for CASSPFGGTAEAFF.